What follows is one T cell receptor (beta chain) and its context. The antigen is undetermined. RNA extraction was followed by reverse transcription into cDNA, which acted as the sequencing template. TCRdb keeps only in-frame clones here, not all; method: immunoSEQ multiplex PCR. Of about 190,000 clones in the sample, roughly 66% were seen once. This sample stems from a study of CD8+ T cells in alopecia areata. As for the study in general: Those patients who were treated received oral tofacitinib, which was given at 5 to 10 mg twice daily for moderate-to-severe alopecia areata.

As to treatment: oral pan-JAK inhibitor, 5-10 mg twice daily. The study's findings and limits: Mice gave a clearer picture of TCR sharing than patients did, possibly for HLA-related reasons.

Germline V CDR1 and CDR2: SQVTM, ANQGSEA. With 6 bases clipped from V and 0 bases from J, the junction kept 6 bases outside the gene matches. This CDR3 is 15 amino acids long. Specimen: CD4+ T cells sorted from blood, collected at week 24, from a patient treated with tofacitinib. The receptor comes from a human donor with alopecia areata. The rearrangement joins TRBV29-1 to TRBJ1-4; 8 bases are shared with TRBD1. The CDR3 region is CSVKQGGATNEKLFF. The CDR3 DNA sequence: TGCAGCGTGAAACAGGGGGGCGCAACTAATGAAAAACTGTTTTTT.